A selection of T cell receptor beta chains follows, all from one sample in a study of T cell responses to AZD1222 COVID-19 vaccine. Method: immunoSEQ multiplex PCR; TCRdb's copy keeps in-frame clones and lacks some. The sample has about 86,000 clones, 90% seen once; the top ten hold around 3%. The sample consisted of peripheral blood, taken on day 0 of AZD1222 vaccination. These receptors were collected from an adult in good health. Each CDR3 is given with its conserved first and last residue. The D gene is left open where the match is weak. Clone size is given for some rows only: seen once, a few or many times, or a class if the clone is expanded.

v_gene,j_gene,d_gene,abundance,CDR3aa,CDR3nt
TRBV5-1,TRBJ1-2,.,.,CASSRDLGGGYTF,TGCGCCAGCAGCCGCGACCTAGGTGGTGGCTACACCTTC
TRBV18,TRBJ1-2,TRBD1,.,CASSPEPGTGVANYGYTF,TGTGCCAGCTCACCAGAACCCGGGACAGGGGTGGCTAACTATGGCTACACCTTC
TRBV6-5,TRBJ2-7,TRBD1,.,CASTRQGGYEQYF,TGTGCCAGCACCCGACAGGGTGGCTACGAGCAGTACTTC
TRBV6-5,TRBJ1-5,.,.,CASRRRGGQQPQHF,TGTGCCAGCAGGCGCCGGGGGGGACAACAGCCCCAGCATTTT
TRBV19,TRBJ1-6,TRBD1,.,CASSMGDRLFGTLHF,TGTGCCAGTAGTATGGGGGACAGGCTTTTCGGGACCCTCCACTTT
TRBV12-3/TRBV12-4,TRBJ1-5,.,.,CASSFYGQPQHF,TGTGCCAGCAGTTTTTATGGCCAGCCCCAGCATTTT
TRBV4-2,TRBJ2-7,TRBD2,.,CASSQGGTSGAPIYEQYF,TGTGCCAGCAGCCAAGGCGGGACTAGCGGGGCCCCCATCTACGAGCAGTACTTC
TRBV6-5,TRBJ1-2,.,.,CASREGFVGEYGYTF,TGTGCCAGCAGGGAGGGTTTTGTGGGGGAGTATGGCTACACCTTC
TRBV27,TRBJ2-7,.,once,CASRPTGAAFEQYF,TGTGCCAGCAGGCCCACTGGGGCAGCTTTCGAGCAGTACTTC
TRBV5-1,TRBJ1-6,TRBD1,.,CASSLDSTGGLNSPLHF,TGCGCCAGCAGCTTGGATTCGACAGGGGGGTTGAACTCACCCCTCCACTTT
TRBV19,TRBJ1-1,TRBD1,.,CASTRGDRGTEAFF,TGTGCCAGTACTAGGGGGGACAGGGGGACTGAAGCTTTCTTT
TRBV7-3,TRBJ1-1,.,once,CASTVGTGGSSNRKAFF,TGTGCCAGCACAGTGGGCACCGGGGGCAGTTCTAATAGGAAAGCTTTCTTT
TRBV2,TRBJ1-5,.,once,CASSDRRGGQPQHF,TGTGCCAGCAGTGATCGGAGGGGTGGTCAGCCCCAGCATTTT
TRBV6-5,TRBJ2-7,TRBD1,.,CASTWDRANSYEQYF,TGTGCCAGCACCTGGGACAGGGCAAACTCCTACGAGCAGTACTTC
TRBV2,TRBJ1-2,.,.,CASSRTPVPDYGYTF,TGTGCCAGCAGTAGGACCCCGGTGCCCGACTATGGCTACACCTTC
TRBV10-3,TRBJ2-1,.,.,CAISEQGWDNEQFF,TGTGCCATCAGTGAGCAGGGTTGGGACAATGAGCAGTTCTTC
TRBV5-1,TRBJ2-7,.,.,CASSLVAATTREQYF,TGCGCCAGCAGCTTGGTGGCAGCTACAACGCGTGAGCAGTACTTC
TRBV2,TRBJ1-6,TRBD1,.,CASRPTGQENSPLHF,TGTGCCAGCAGGCCCACGGGACAGGAAAATTCACCCCTCCACTTT
TRBV29-1,TRBJ1-1,.,few,CSVDEGIRMNTEAFF,TGCAGCGTTGATGAAGGGATTCGGATGAACACTGAAGCTTTCTTT
TRBV6-5,TRBJ1-4,.,.,CASGPGGNEKLFF,TGTGCCAGCGGTCCCGGAGGTAATGAAAAACTGTTTTTT
TRBV14,TRBJ1-1,.,.,CASSQYRNTEAFF,TGTGCCAGCAGCCAATACAGAAACACTGAAGCTTTCTTT
TRBV5-8,TRBJ2-1,TRBD2,.,CASSYSGRAHNEQFF,TGTGCCAGCAGCTATAGCGGGAGGGCCCACAATGAGCAGTTCTTC
TRBV5-8,TRBJ1-1,.,.,CASILTGLRTEAFF,TGTGCCAGCATCCTGACCGGATTACGGACTGAAGCTTTCTTT
TRBV6-1,TRBJ2-5,TRBD2,.,CASSEPGLAEETQYF,TGTGCCAGCAGTGAACCGGGACTAGCGGAAGAGACCCAGTACTTC
TRBV7-3,TRBJ1-1,TRBD1,.,CASSLDRTNTEAFF,TGTGCCAGCAGCTTGGACAGGACGAACACTGAAGCTTTCTTT
TRBV10-2,TRBJ1-3,.,.,CASSERFASGSSGNTIYF,TGCGCCAGCAGTGAAAGGTTTGCCAGCGGGAGCTCTGGAAACACCATATATTTT
TRBV28,TRBJ2-2,.,.,CASSPGPLTGELFF,TGTGCCAGCAGTCCGGGACCCTTAACCGGGGAGCTGTTTTTT
TRBV28,TRBJ2-1,.,.,CASSFRVPYNEQFF,TGTGCCAGCAGTTTCCGGGTTCCCTACAATGAGCAGTTCTTC
TRBV5-4,TRBJ2-1,TRBD2,.,CASSVDGLAGGNEQFF,TGTGCCAGCAGCGTTGATGGACTAGCGGGAGGTAATGAGCAGTTCTTC
TRBV18,TRBJ1-4,.,.,CASSPPGQGNEKLFF,TGTGCCAGCTCACCACCGGGACAAGGAAATGAAAAACTGTTTTTT
TRBV28,TRBJ1-2,.,.,CASVPLRRTYGYTF,TGTGCCAGCGTACCTCTGAGGAGAACCTATGGCTACACCTTC
TRBV4-1,TRBJ2-1,.,.,CASSQDRGVDEQFF,TGCGCCAGCAGCCAAGATCGAGGGGTCGATGAGCAGTTCTTC
TRBV7-2,TRBJ2-3,TRBD2,.,CASSRTSGSTDTQYF,TGTGCCAGCAGCCGCACTAGCGGGAGTACAGATACGCAGTATTTT
TRBV28,TRBJ2-7,.,few,CASSSFLDEQYF,TGTGCCAGCAGTTCCTTCCTGGACGAGCAGTACTTC
TRBV9,TRBJ2-7,TRBD1,.,CASSEGTGHSYEQYF,TGTGCCAGCAGCGAAGGGACAGGGCACTCCTACGAGCAGTACTTC
TRBV7-2,TRBJ2-2,.,.,CASSSPGSTGELFF,TGTGCCAGCAGCTCCCCGGGTAGCACCGGGGAGCTGTTTTTT
TRBV9,TRBJ2-2,.,.,CASSVAGNTGELFF,TGTGCCAGCAGCGTAGCGGGCAACACCGGGGAGCTGTTTTTT
TRBV14,TRBJ2-1,.,.,CASSQEWRSQFF,TGTGCCAGCAGCCAAGAGTGGCGGTCGCAGTTCTTC
TRBV5-1,TRBJ1-6,.,.,CASSLEFRRGSPLHF,TGCGCCAGCAGCTTGGAATTTCGACGTGGGTCACCCCTCCACTTT